The clone carrying this T cell receptor (beta chain) was picked up many times. In germline, CDR1 is DFQATT, CDR2 SNEGSKA (reference sequence). The CDR3 has 15 amino acids. V was clipped by 3 bases and J by 3 bases; unmatched bases: 8. These data belong to a study of human T cells and chemical hapten exposure. As for the study in general: Patch tests of 0.01% DPC on the upper back were read at 6 days.

Time point in this sample: patch test 1, 2 weeks after DPC sensitization. Treatment specified: therapeutic diphenylcyclopropenone sensitization with weekly scalp DPC. The study used a library that attached unique molecular identifiers to individual cDNA molecules. TCRdb fed the RACE reads into MiXCR, producing one record per CDR3 protein. The sample shows 300,000 to 350,000 distinct CDR3 sequences, roughly 6.9% of them seen only once. The sample here was whole blood, taken in connection with sensitization to the hapten diphenylcyclopropenone (DPC). This receptor was taken from a woman aged 18-35 years with alopecia areata. Some clones in this sample may be carry-over from other donors' samples. J is TRBJ2-7 and V is TRBV20-1, with 10 bases fitting TRBD2. The CDR3 here is CSARVLAGDFYEQYF. The CDR3 coding sequence is TGCAGTGCTAGGGTTCTAGCGGGGGACTTCTACGAGCAGTACTTC.